The present T cell receptor beta chain was sequenced within a study of identical twins. Study-level results: It was cross-sectional statistical analysis, not following the same donors, that the conclusions relied on. For cord blood, abundant beta clonotypes had fewer insertions, unlike memory repertoires, which showed none. Model-predicted out-of-frame TCR alpha sharing fell below observed values in monozygotic twins.

This clonotype was counted between two and nine times. Antigen specificity is unknown. TCRdb recomputed calls from the 5' RACE reads with MiXCR, one row per CDR3 protein. The sample includes under 1 million distinct CDR3 sequences, 12% of them seen just once. The sample also formed part of further work on yellow fever vaccine responses in identical twins.

Sequenced material: PBMCs. The sequence was collected from a woman in her late teens or twenties in good health.

CDR3 residues: CASSSLGSLYNEQFF. CDR3 coding DNA: TGTGCCAGCAGCTCGCTGGGGTCTTTATACAATGAGCAGTTCTTC. The V gene is TRBV5-6, the J gene TRBJ2-1; D ambiguous. CDR3 length: 15 amino acids. Per the germline V gene, CDR1 is SGHDT and CDR2 is YYEEEE. V lost 3 bases, J lost 4 bases, and 14 bases lay in between.